What follows is one T cell receptor beta chain and its context. Its antigen is currently unknown. TCRdb's copy holds only in-frame clones and misses some; the assay was immunoSEQ multiplex PCR. The sample lists 44,000 or so clones, roughly 95% occurring once. This specimen belongs to a study of T cells in tuberculosis. About the study: Sequenced TCRs come from CD1B-GMM tetramer-binding T cells. In South Africa, adults with active tuberculosis were compared with IGRA-negative and latently infected IGRA-positive adolescents. Study-wide points: Using the GMM-specific repertoire gave around 87% accuracy versus around 74% with motifs. Smaller alpha distances in active tuberculosis partly reflected shorter CDR3-alpha lengths.

Germline V gene sequence: CDR1 SGHRS, CDR2 YFSETQ. This CDR3 spans 14 amino acids. Trimming took 4 bases from V and 6 from J; bases not matched to a gene: 5. The genes are TRBV5-1 and TRBJ1-5; 9 bases agree with TRBD1. Sequencing was done on a sample of PBMCs. The receptor was derived from a donor between 5 and 29 years old with latent tuberculosis or without tuberculosis infection. DNA of the CDR3: TGCGCCAGCAGCGCCGGGACAGGGACTCAGCCCCAGCATTTT. The encoded protein is CASSAGTGTQPQHF. Looking up the rest from reference TRBV5-1 and TRBJ1-5 gives the full variable domain: KAGVTQTPRYLIKTRGQQVTLSCSPISGHRSVSWYQQTPGQGLQFLFEYFSETQRNKGNFPGRFSGRQFSNSRSEMNVSTLELGDSALYLCASSAGTGTQPQHFGDGTRLSIL.